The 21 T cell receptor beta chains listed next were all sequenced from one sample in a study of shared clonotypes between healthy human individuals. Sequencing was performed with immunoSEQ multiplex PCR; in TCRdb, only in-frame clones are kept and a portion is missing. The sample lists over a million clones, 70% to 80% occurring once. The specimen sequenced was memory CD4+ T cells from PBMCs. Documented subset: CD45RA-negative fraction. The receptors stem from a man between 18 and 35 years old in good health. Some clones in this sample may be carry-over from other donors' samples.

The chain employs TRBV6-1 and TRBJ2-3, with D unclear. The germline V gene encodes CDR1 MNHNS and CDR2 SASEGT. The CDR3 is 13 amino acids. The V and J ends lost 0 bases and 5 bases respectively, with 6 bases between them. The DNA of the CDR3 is TGTGCCAGCAGTGAAGCCCGTCTAGATACGCAGTATTTT. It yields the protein CASSEARLDTQYF.

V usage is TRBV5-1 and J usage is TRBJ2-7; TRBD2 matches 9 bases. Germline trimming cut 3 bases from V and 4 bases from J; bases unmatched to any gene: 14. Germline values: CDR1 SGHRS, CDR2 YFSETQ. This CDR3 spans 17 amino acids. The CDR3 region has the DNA TGCGCCAGCAGCTGGGGGAGGACTAGCGCGACCCCTTACGAGCAGTACTTC. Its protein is CASSWGRTSATPYEQYF.

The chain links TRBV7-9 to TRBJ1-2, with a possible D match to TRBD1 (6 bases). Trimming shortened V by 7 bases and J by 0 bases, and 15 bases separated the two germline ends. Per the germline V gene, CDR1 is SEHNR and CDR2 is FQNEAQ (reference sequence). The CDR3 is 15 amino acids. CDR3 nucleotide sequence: TGTGCCAGCACCTCCTGGGACACTCCTAACTATGGCTACACCTTC. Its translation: CASTSWDTPNYGYTF.

Here the CDR3 reads CASSELDREINGYTF. Written as DNA, the CDR3 is TGTGCCAGCAGTGAACTGGACAGGGAAATAAATGGCTACACCTTC. The chain carries TRBV2 and TRBJ1-2, with 8 bases aligning to TRBD1. Germline CDR1 and CDR2: SNHLY and FYNNEI. This CDR3 has 15 residues. Unmatched junction bases numbered 8, after V lost 2 bases and J lost 6 bases. The full variable domain, with the rest looked up from reference TRBV2 and TRBJ1-2, is EPEVTQTPSHQVTQMGQEVILRCVPISNHLYFYWYRQILGQKVEFLVSFYNNEISEKSEIFDDQFSVERPDGSNFTLKIRSTKLEDSAMYFCASSELDREINGYTFGSGTRLTVV.

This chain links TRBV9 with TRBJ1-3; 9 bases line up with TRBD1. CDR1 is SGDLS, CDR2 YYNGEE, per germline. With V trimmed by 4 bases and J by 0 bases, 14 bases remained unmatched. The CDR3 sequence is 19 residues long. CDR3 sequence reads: CASSLTGTGSISSGNTIYF. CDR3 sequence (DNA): TGTGCCAGCAGCCTTACCGGGACAGGGTCCATCTCCTCTGGAAACACCATATATTTT.

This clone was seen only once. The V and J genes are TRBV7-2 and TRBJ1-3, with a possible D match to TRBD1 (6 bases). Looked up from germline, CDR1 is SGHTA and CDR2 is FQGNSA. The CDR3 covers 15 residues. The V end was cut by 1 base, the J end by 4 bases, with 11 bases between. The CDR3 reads CASSLGGRAGNTIYF. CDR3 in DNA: TGTGCCAGCAGCTTAGGGGGGCGCGCGGGAAACACCATATATTTT. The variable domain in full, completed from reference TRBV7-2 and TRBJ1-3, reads GAGVSQSPSNKVTEKGKDVELRCDPISGHTALYWYRQSLGQGLEFLIYFQGNSAPDKSGLPSDRFSAERTGGSVSTLTIQRTQQEDSAVYLCASSLGGRAGNTIYFGEGSWLTVV.

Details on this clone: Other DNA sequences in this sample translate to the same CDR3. The CDR3 sequence is CASSLGGAAYNEQFF. The CDR3 DNA reads TGTGCCAGCAGCTTAGGGGGCGCCGCCTACAATGAGCAGTTCTTC. The V and J genes are TRBV13 and TRBJ2-1; no definite D call. V was shortened by 0 bases and J by 2 bases, with 8 bases between the two germline ends. The CDR3 is 15 residues long. CDR1 PRHDT and CDR2 FYEKMQ come from the germline V gene (reference sequence).

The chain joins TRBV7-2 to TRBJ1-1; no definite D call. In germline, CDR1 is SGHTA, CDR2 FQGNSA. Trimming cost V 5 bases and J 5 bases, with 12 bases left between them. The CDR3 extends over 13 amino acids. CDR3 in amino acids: CASSATTSTEAFF. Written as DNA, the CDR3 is TGTGCCAGCAGCGCGACGACATCGACTGAAGCTTTCTTT.

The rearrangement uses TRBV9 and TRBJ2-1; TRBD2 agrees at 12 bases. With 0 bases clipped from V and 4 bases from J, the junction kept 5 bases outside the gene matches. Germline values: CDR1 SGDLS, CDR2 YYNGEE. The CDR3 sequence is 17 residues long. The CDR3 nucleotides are TGTGCCAGCAGCGTAGTCGGGACTAGCGGGCCTTACAATGAGCAGTTCTTC. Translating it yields CASSVVGTSGPYNEQFF. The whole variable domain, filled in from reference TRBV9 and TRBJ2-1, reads DSGVTQTPKHLITATGQRVTLRCSPRSGDLSVYWYQQSLDQGLQFLIQYYNGEERAKGNILERFSAQQFPDLHSELNLSSLELGDSALYFCASSVVGTSGPYNEQFFGPGTRLTVL.

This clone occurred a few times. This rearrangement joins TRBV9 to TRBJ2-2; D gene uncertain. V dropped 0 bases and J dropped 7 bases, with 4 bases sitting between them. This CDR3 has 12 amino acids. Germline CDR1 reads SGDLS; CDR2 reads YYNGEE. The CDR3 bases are TGTGCCAGCAGCGTAGCTCTCGGGGAGCTGTTTTTT. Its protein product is CASSVALGELFF.

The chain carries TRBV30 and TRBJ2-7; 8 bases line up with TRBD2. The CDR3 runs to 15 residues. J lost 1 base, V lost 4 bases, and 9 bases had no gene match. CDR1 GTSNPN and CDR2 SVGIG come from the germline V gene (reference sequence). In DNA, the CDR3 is TGTGCCTGGACTCCTCTCGGGGGGGGGTCCTACGAGCAGTACTTC. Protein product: CAWTPLGGGSYEQYF.

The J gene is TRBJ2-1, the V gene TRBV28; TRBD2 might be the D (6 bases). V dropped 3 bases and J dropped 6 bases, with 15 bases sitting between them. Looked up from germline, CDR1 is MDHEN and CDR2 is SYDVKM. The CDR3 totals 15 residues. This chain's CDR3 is CASSFFGRGLNEQFF. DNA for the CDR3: TGTGCCAGCAGTTTCTTCGGGCGGGGCCTCAATGAGCAGTTCTTC.

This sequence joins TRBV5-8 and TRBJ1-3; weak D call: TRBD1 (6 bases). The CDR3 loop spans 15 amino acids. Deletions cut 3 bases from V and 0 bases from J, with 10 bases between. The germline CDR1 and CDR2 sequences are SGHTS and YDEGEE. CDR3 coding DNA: TGTGCCAGCAGCTCCGGGACACTCTCTGGAAACACCATATATTTT. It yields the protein CASSSGTLSGNTIYF.

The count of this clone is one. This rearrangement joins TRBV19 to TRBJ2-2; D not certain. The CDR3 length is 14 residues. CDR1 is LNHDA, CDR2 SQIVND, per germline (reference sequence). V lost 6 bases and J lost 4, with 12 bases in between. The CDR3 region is CASRPKYATGELFF. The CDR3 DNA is TGTGCCAGTAGACCCAAGTACGCCACCGGGGAGCTGTTTTTT. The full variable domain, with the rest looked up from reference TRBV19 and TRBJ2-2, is DGGITQSPKYLFRKEGQNVTLSCEQNLNHDAMYWYRQDPGQGLRLIYYSQIVNDFQKGDIAEGYSVSREKKESFPLTVTSAQKNPTAFYLCASRPKYATGELFFGEGSRLTVL.

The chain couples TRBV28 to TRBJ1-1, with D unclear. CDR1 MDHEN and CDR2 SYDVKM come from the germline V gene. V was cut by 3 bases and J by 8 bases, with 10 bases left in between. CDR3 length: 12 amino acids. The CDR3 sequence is CASSLWSSEAFF. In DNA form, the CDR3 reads TGTGCCAGCAGTTTGTGGTCCTCCGAAGCTTTCTTT.

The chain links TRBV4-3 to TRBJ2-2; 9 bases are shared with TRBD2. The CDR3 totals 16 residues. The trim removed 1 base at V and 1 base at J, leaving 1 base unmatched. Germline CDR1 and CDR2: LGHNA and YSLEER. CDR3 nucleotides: TGCGCCAGCAGCCAAGGACTAGCGGAGAACACCGGGGAGCTGTTTTTT. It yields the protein CASSQGLAENTGELFF.

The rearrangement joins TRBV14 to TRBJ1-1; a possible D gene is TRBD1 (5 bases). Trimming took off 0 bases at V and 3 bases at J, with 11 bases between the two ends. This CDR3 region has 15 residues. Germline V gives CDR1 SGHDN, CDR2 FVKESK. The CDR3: CASSQDAGWYTEAFF. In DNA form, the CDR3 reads TGTGCCAGCAGCCAAGATGCAGGGTGGTACACTGAAGCTTTCTTT.

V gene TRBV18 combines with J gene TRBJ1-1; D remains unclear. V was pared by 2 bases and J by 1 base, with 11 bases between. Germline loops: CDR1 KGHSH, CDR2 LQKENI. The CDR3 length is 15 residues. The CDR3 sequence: CASSPNLLENTEAFF. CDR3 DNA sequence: TGTGCCAGCTCACCAAACCTCCTGGAGAACACTGAAGCTTTCTTT.

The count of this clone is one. DNA of the CDR3: TGTGCCAGCGGCGTCGTTGGTGCTGAAGCTTTCTTT. It translates to CASGVVGAEAFF. J is TRBJ1-1 and V is TRBV6-6; D not resolved. The CDR3 is made up of 12 amino acids. Germline CDR1 reads MNHNY; CDR2 reads SVGAGI (reference sequence). Trimming left V 8 bases short and J 6 bases short, with 13 bases between.

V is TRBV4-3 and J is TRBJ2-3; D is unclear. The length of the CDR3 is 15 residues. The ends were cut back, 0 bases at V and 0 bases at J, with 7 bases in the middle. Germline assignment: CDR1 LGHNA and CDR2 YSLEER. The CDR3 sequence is CASSQDGVSTDTQYF. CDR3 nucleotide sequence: TGCGCCAGCAGCCAAGATGGAGTAAGCACAGATACGCAGTATTTT.

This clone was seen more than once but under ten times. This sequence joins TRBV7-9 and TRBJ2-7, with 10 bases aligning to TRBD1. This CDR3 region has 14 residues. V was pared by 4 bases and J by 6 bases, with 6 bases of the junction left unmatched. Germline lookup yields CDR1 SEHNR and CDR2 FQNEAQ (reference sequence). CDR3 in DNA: TGTGCCAGCAGCTCGACAGGGGGCGCATCCGAGCAGTACTTC. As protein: CASSSTGGASEQYF.